One TCR beta chain is described in this entry. Its antigen remains unknown. The sample originates from a study of cytomegalovirus exposure and HLA in healthy donors. The wider study: Tens of millions of unique TCRs, all from HLA-typed donors, were included in an early release of the data.

Study-wide points: Versus the 666-donor mean, an Asian-associated ancestry cluster reportedly showed fewer N-insertions in a later analysis.

V lost 4 bases and J 4 bases, leaving 11 bases between the germline ends. The CDR3 contains 14 residues. Germline-derived CDR1 and CDR2 are MNHNS and SASEGT. Primers included in the PCR were 60 Vbeta and 13 Jbeta primers. Generated by immunoSEQ multiplex PCR, the TCRdb table keeps only in-frame clones and is missing some. Of 300,000 or so clones in the sample, roughly four fifths are singletons; the top ten hold about 2%. What was sequenced was PBMCs. This TCR was sampled from a woman aged 35 to 49 in good health and CMV-seropositive. The genes are TRBV6-1 and TRBJ2-1; no clear D. The CDR3 bases are TGTGCCAGCAGTGTAGAGGCAGAGTACAATGAGCAGTTCTTC. Translation gives CASSVEAEYNEQFF.